A selection of T cell receptor beta chains follows, all from one sample in a study of blood T cell repertoires in COVID-19. Sequencing was performed with immunoSEQ multiplex PCR; in TCRdb, only in-frame clones are kept and a portion is missing. The sample shows approximately 70,000 clones, more than 80% of them seen only once. The sample was peripheral blood. Receptors were obtained from an elderly woman with active or convalescent COVID-19. The CDR3 runs from the conserved cysteine through the conserved F or W. Fields, in order: CDR3 length, J gene, clone size, D gene, V gene, CDR3 protein, CDR3 DNA. A D gene is named only where the DNA matches it firmly. For some rows the clone size is stated as once, few or many, or as a class when expanded; others skip it.

10,TRBJ1-1,NA,NA,TRBV24-1,CATGSGGAFF,TGTGCCACCGGCTCGGGGGGCGCTTTCTTT
16,TRBJ2-1,NA,NA,TRBV7-2,CASSHRGGAVVDEQFF,TGTGCCAGCAGCCACAGGGGGGGGGCCGTTGTGGATGAGCAGTTCTTC
12,TRBJ1-2,NA,NA,TRBV28,CASTRAGYGYTF,TGTGCCAGCACCAGGGCAGGCTATGGCTACACCTTC
13,TRBJ1-2,NA,NA,TRBV7-2,CASSLDREYGYTF,TGTGCCAGCAGCTTAGACAGGGAATATGGCTACACCTTC
13,TRBJ2-2,once,NA,TRBV12-3/TRBV12-4,CATCKQNTGELFF,TGTGCCACCTGTAAGCAGAACACCGGGGAGCTGTTTTTT
16,TRBJ1-5,NA,TRBD1,TRBV28,CASSSPGQGAIQPQHF,TGTGCCAGCAGTTCACCGGGACAGGGGGCGATTCAGCCCCAGCATTTT
14,TRBJ1-1,NA,NA,TRBV5-1,CASSLVPFNTEAFF,TGCGCCAGCAGCTTGGTTCCGTTTAACACTGAAGCTTTCTTT
14,TRBJ1-3,NA,NA,TRBV30,CAWSVGGAGNTIYF,TGTGCCTGGAGTGTAGGGGGGGCCGGAAACACCATATATTTT
13,TRBJ2-1,NA,TRBD2,TRBV27,CASKRGDHNEQFF,TGTGCCAGCAAGCGGGGGGACCACAATGAGCAGTTCTTC
12,TRBJ1-2,NA,NA,TRBV5-4,CASSWGVAGYTF,TGTGCCAGCAGCTGGGGGGTGGCTGGCTACACCTTC
16,TRBJ1-4,NA,TRBD1,TRBV2,CASSLRDSPYLEKLFF,TGTGCCAGCAGCCTCCGGGACAGCCCCTACCTTGAAAAACTGTTTTTT
16,TRBJ1-6,NA,NA,TRBV27,CASSPLPQGGNSPLHF,TGTGCCAGCAGTCCACTGCCCCAGGGAGGGAATTCACCCCTCCACTTT
17,TRBJ2-1,NA,NA,TRBV5-6,CASTFPMFAGPGGEQFF,TGTGCCAGCACCTTCCCGATGTTCGCGGGGCCCGGGGGTGAGCAGTTCTTC